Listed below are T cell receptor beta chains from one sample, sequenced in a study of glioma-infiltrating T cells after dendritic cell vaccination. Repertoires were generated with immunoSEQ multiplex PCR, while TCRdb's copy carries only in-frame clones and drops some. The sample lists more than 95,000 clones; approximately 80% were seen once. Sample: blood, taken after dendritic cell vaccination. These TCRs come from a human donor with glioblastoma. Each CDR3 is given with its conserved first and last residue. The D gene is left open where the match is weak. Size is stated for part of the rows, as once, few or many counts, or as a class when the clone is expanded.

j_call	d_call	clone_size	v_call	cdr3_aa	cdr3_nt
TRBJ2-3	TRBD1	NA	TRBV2	CAFAGGASTDTQYF	TGTGCCTTTGCAGGGGGCGCGAGCACAGATACGCAGTATTTT
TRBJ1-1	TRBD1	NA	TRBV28	CASGRGPHTEAFF	TGTGCCAGCGGCAGGGGGCCGCACACTGAAGCTTTCTTT
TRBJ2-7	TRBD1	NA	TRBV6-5	CASRRDSHSYEQYF	TGTGCCAGCAGGAGGGACAGTCACTCCTACGAGCAGTACTTC
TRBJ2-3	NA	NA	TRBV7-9	CASSLKVVGRTDTQYF	TGTGCCAGCAGCTTAAAAGTTGTCGGGAGAACAGATACGCAGTATTTT
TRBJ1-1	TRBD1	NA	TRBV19	CASREGQGEAFF	TGTGCCAGTAGAGAAGGACAGGGTGAAGCTTTCTTT
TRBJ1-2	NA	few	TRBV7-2	CASSLAFGGNYGYTF	TGTGCCAGCAGCTTAGCTTTCGGAGGGAACTATGGCTACACCTTC
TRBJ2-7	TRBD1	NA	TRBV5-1	CASSRTGEGYEQYF	TGCGCCAGCAGCAGGACAGGGGAGGGCTACGAGCAGTACTTC
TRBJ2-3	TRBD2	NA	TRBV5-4	CASSLRLAVSTDTQYF	TGTGCCAGCAGCTTGAGACTAGCGGTTAGCACAGATACGCAGTATTTT
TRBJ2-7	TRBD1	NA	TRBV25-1	CASSESGQGAQQYF	TGTGCCAGCAGTGAATCGGGACAGGGGGCCCAGCAGTACTTC
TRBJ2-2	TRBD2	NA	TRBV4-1	CASSLSGLALSGELFF	TGCGCCAGCAGCCTTTCGGGACTAGCCCTATCCGGGGAGCTGTTTTTT
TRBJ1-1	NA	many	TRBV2	CASSGQGSSNTEAFF	TGTGCCAGCAGTGGGCAGGGCAGCTCAAACACTGAAGCTTTCTTT
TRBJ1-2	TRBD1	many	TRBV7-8	CASSLGGQGYGYTF	TGTGCCAGCAGCTTAGGAGGACAGGGCTATGGCTACACCTTC
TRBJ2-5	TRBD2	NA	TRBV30	CAWGLALETQYF	TGTGCCTGGGGACTAGCGTTAGAGACCCAGTACTTC
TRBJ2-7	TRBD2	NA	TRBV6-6	CASSWSGSSYEQYF	TGTGCCAGCAGTTGGAGCGGGAGTTCCTACGAGCAGTACTTC
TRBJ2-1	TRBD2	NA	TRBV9	CASSVERGLAGGLNEQFF	TGTGCCAGCAGCGTAGAGAGGGGTCTAGCGGGGGGGCTTAATGAGCAGTTCTTC
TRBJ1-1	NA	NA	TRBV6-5	CASSLNRGGYTEAFF	TGTGCCAGCAGTCTCAACCGGGGGGGTTACACTGAAGCTTTCTTT
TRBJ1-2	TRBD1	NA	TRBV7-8	CASSPPDRDHYGYTF	TGTGCCAGCAGCCCCCCGGACAGGGACCACTATGGCTACACCTTC
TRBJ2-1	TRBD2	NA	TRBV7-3	CASSLKRLAGGPSSYNEQFF	TGTGCCAGCAGCCTAAAGCGACTAGCGGGAGGACCCAGCTCCTACAATGAGCAGTTCTTC
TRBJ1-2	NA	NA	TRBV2	CASTPELGYGYTF	TGTGCCAGCACTCCCGAGCTCGGTTATGGCTACACCTTC
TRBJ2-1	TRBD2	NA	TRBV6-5	CASSGLAGLEQFF	TGTGCCAGCAGTGGACTAGCGGGCCTAGAGCAGTTCTTC
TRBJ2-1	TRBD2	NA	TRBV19	CASSMGLAGSSYNEQFF	TGTGCCAGTAGTATGGGATTAGCGGGGAGCTCCTACAATGAGCAGTTCTTC
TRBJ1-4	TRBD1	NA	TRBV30	CAWSYRDRVNEKLFF	TGTGCCTGGAGTTACCGGGACAGGGTTAATGAAAAACTGTTTTTT
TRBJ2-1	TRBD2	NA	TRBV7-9	CASSVGLAGYSEQFF	TGTGCCAGCAGCGTCGGACTAGCGGGATATTCTGAGCAGTTCTTC
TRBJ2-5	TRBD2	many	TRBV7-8	CASSLELAGETQYF	TGTGCCAGCAGCTTAGAACTAGCGGGGGAGACCCAGTACTTC
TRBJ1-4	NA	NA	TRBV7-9	CASSSEGAATNEKLFF	TGTGCCAGCAGCTCCGAAGGGGCCGCAACTAATGAAAAACTGTTTTTT
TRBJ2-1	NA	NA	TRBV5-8	CASSLYNEQFF	TGTGCCAGCAGCCTCTACAATGAGCAGTTCTTC
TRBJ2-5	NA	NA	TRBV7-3	CASGRGAGETQYF	TGTGCCAGCGGTCGGGGGGCAGGTGAGACCCAGTACTTC
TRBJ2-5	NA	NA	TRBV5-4	CASRSGVLDQEAQYF	TGTGCCAGCAGATCCGGGGTTTTGGACCAAGAGGCCCAGTACTTC
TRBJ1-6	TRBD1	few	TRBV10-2	CASRDRGTGNSPLHF	TGCGCCAGCAGGGACAGGGGGACGGGGAATTCACCCCTCCACTTT
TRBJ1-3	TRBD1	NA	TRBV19	CASRAPDRGNTIYF	TGTGCCAGTAGAGCCCCGGACAGGGGAAACACCATATATTTT
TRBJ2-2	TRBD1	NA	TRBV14	CASSQDISGTANTGELFF	TGTGCCAGCAGCCAAGATATATCGGGGACAGCGAACACCGGGGAGCTGTTTTTT
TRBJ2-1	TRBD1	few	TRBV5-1	CASSITGGSWNEQFF	TGCGCCAGCAGCATTACAGGGGGCAGTTGGAATGAGCAGTTCTTC
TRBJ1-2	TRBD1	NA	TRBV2	CASSARQGVYYGYTF	TGTGCCAGCAGTGCCCGACAGGGGGTCTACTATGGCTACACCTTC
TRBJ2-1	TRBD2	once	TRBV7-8	CASSSPAGTSGYNEQFF	TGTGCCAGCAGCTCCCCCGCGGGGACTAGCGGGTACAATGAGCAGTTCTTC
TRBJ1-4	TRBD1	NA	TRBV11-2	CASSLDWFGQATTNEKLFF	TGTGCCAGCAGCTTAGATTGGTTCGGACAGGCAACAACTAATGAAAAACTGTTTTTT
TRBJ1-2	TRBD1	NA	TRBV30	CAWSLRGGGYTF	TGTGCCTGGTCCCTGAGAGGGGGCGGCTACACCTTC
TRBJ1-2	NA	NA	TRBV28	CASSLQGEVGYTF	TGTGCCAGCAGTTTACAGGGCGAGGTTGGCTACACCTTC
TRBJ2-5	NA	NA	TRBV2	CASSAVGGVKTQYF	TGTGCCAGCAGTGCTGTGGGAGGAGTAAAGACCCAGTACTTC
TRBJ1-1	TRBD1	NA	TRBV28	CASSVGQSRFTEAFF	TGTGCCAGCAGTGTGGGACAGTCACGGTTCACTGAAGCTTTCTTT
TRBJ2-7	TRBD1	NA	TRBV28	CASRTPTGGLGEQYF	TGTGCCAGCAGGACTCCGACAGGGGGACTCGGCGAGCAGTACTTC
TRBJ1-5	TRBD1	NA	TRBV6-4	CASSRTGSDQPQHF	TGTGCCAGCAGTAGGACAGGGTCGGATCAGCCCCAGCATTTT
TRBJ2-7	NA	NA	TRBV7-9	CASSLGAVSVYEQYF	TGTGCCAGCAGCTTAGGGGCAGTTTCTGTCTACGAGCAGTACTTC
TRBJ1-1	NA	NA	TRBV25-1	CASISRGENTEAFF	TGTGCCAGCATCTCCAGGGGAGAGAATACTGAAGCTTTCTTT
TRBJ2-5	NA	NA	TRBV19	CASSTGDQETQYF	TGTGCCAGTAGTACAGGGGACCAAGAGACCCAGTACTTC
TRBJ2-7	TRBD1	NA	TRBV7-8	CASSLDGTGDYF	TGTGCCAGCAGCTTAGATGGGACAGGGGACTACTTC
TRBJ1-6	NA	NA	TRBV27	CASSFSRSPLHF	TGTGCCAGCAGTTTTTCGCGGTCACCCCTCCACTTT
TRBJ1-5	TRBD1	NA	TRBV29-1	CSVATGVQQPQHF	TGCAGCGTGGCTACAGGGGTTCAGCAGCCCCAGCATTTT
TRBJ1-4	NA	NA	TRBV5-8	CASSFQLTRVNNEKLFF	TGTGCCAGCAGCTTCCAGTTGACCAGGGTGAATAATGAAAAACTGTTTTTT